These T cell receptor beta chains were read from a single sample in a study of blood T cell repertoires in COVID-19. TCRdb's copy holds only in-frame clones and misses some; the assay was immunoSEQ multiplex PCR. This sample yields 200,000 to 250,000 clones, of which 70% to 90% are seen a single time; roughly 8.7% belongs to the top ten. Sequencing was performed on PBMCs or T cells enriched from blood (not recorded which). The receptors stem from a man aged 35-49 years who had recovered from COVID-19. Each CDR3 is given with its conserved first and last residue. D genes are given only for firm matches. Size values are once, few and many counts, or a class for expanded clones, and some rows have none.

d_call cdr3_length j_call v_call clone_size cdr3_nt cdr3_aa
. 16 TRBJ1-5 TRBV11-2 . TGTGCCAGCAGCCGAGACTGGAAGGGGAGCAATCAGCCCCAGCATTTT CASSRDWKGSNQPQHF
. 16 TRBJ1-1 TRBV21-1 . TGTGCCAGCAGCAAAGGTCCCCGGGGGGATAATACTGAAGCTTTCTTT CASSKGPRGDNTEAFF
. 18 TRBJ1-3 TRBV21-1 . TGTGCCAGCAGCAATGGTTCTTGGCAGGGAAAATATAAAAACACCATATATTTT CASSNGSWQGKYKNTIYF
. 15 TRBJ1-3 TRBV19 . TGTGCCAGTACCCGCGGGCAGGGGCCGGGAAACACCATATATTTT CASTRGQGPGNTIYF
. 14 TRBJ1-4 TRBV5-1 . TGCGCCAGCAGCTTTAAGATTGGGGCCGAAAAACTGTTTTTT CASSFKIGAEKLFF
TRBD2 17 TRBJ2-1 TRBV5-1 . TGCGCCAGCAGCCGACTAGCGGGAGGGAGCTCCTACAATGAGCAGTTCTTC CASSRLAGGSSYNEQFF
. 16 TRBJ1-4 TRBV21-1 . TGTGCCAGCAGCCCCCCTTGCCCGGGGTGGAATGAAAAACTGTTTTTT CASSPPCPGWNEKLFF
. 16 TRBJ1-1 TRBV5-1 . TGCGCCAGCAGAGCAACAGCGGGGGGCGGAAGAGCTGAAGCTTTCTTT CASRATAGGGRAEAFF
. 11 TRBJ2-7 TRBV30 few TGTGCCTGGACAGGGGGGAACGAGCAGTACTTC CAWTGGNEQYF
. 14 TRBJ2-7 TRBV5-4 once TGTGCCAGCAGCCTAGGGAGAGGGGGCTACGAGCAGTACTTC CASSLGRGGYEQYF
TRBD1 13 TRBJ1-3 TRBV6-5 . TGTGCCAGCAGTTACGACAGGGGATACACCATATATTTT CASSYDRGYTIYF
TRBD1 18 TRBJ2-5 TRBV18 once TGTGCCAGCTCACCACCTAACAGGGGGGTAACTTCCCAAGAGACCCAGTACTTC CASSPPNRGVTSQETQYF
. 16 TRBJ1-2 TRBV3-1/TRBV3-2 . TGTGCCAGCAGCCAAGGCCCGGGTCCCCCACCCCATGGCTACACCTTC CASSQGPGPPPHGYTF
. 13 TRBJ1-5 TRBV19 . TGTGCCAGTAGGGGCTTGGGCAATCAGCCCCAGCATTTT CASRGLGNQPQHF
. 13 TRBJ1-2 TRBV12-3/TRBV12-4 . TGTGCCAGCTCTGTCGGGGGACCCTATGGCTACACCTTC CASSVGGPYGYTF
TRBD1 12 TRBJ2-1 TRBV5-1 few TGCGCCAGCAGCTACCAGAACAGGGGGCAGTTCTTC CASSYQNRGQFF
. 14 TRBJ1-6 TRBV19 . TGTGCCAGTAGGAACAGGCTAGATAATTCACCCCTCCACTTT CASRNRLDNSPLHF
. 13 TRBJ1-6 TRBV19 . TGTGCCAGTAGTACTCCTAAGAATTCACCCCTCCACTTT CASSTPKNSPLHF
TRBD2 16 TRBJ2-1 TRBV4-1 . TGCGCCAGCAGCCAGGCCCCGGGACTAGCCTACAATGAGCAGTTCTTC CASSQAPGLAYNEQFF
TRBD2 18 TRBJ2-2 TRBV13 . TGTGCCAGCAGCGAGCGGACTAGCGGGGGGCCGAACACCGGGGAGCTGTTTTTT CASSERTSGGPNTGELFF
. 13 TRBJ1-1 TRBV5-1 . TGCGCCAGCAGCTTGATCACTAACACTGAAGCTTTCTTT CASSLITNTEAFF
TRBD1 17 TRBJ1-5 TRBV5-1 few TGCGCCAGCAGCCCGACCTTGACAGGGAAGAATCAGCAGCCCCAGCATTTT CASSPTLTGKNQQPQHF
TRBD1 15 TRBJ2-2 TRBV7-9 . TGTGCCAGTCGAATGGGACAGGGTGTAGCCGGGGAGCTGTTTTTT CASRMGQGVAGELFF
. 13 TRBJ1-6 TRBV6-4 . TGTGCCAGCAGTGAGGCAAGAAATTCACCCCTCCACTTT CASSEARNSPLHF
TRBD1 16 TRBJ2-5 TRBV7-6 . TGTGCCAGCAGCCGACCGACAGGGGGAGGGCAAGAGACCCAGTACTTC CASSRPTGGGQETQYF
TRBD2 17 TRBJ2-5 TRBV5-1 . TGCGCCAGCAGCCGAGGGGCCCGGGCCATGGGAGGGGAGACCCAGTACTTC CASSRGARAMGGETQYF
TRBD2 14 TRBJ2-3 TRBV27 . TGTGCCAGCAAACTAGCGGAGGGTACAGATACGCAGTATTTT CASKLAEGTDTQYF
. 14 TRBJ1-1 TRBV7-9 . TGTGCCAGCAGCTACTACGGGGACAAAGGCCGAGCTTTCTTT CASSYYGDKGRAFF
. 13 TRBJ1-6 TRBV19 . TGTGCCAGTAGTATTCAGGGAACTTCACCCCTCCACTTT CASSIQGTSPLHF
TRBD1 12 TRBJ2-4 TRBV11-2 few TGTGCCAGCAGCTTAGACCCGACAGGGAAGTACTTC CASSLDPTGKYF
TRBD2 15 TRBJ2-1 TRBV7-9 . TGTGCCAGCACAAGAAGGCTAGCGGGGGGGCATGAGCAGTTCTTC CASTRRLAGGHEQFF
TRBD1 15 TRBJ2-1 TRBV6-4 . TGTGCCAGCAGTGACTCTGGGACAGGGAACAATGAGCAGTTCTTC CASSDSGTGNNEQFF
. 13 TRBJ1-6 TRBV30 . TGTGCCTGGAGGGGTACAGGTAATTCACCCCTCCACTTT CAWRGTGNSPLHF
TRBD2 15 TRBJ2-7 TRBV4-1 . TGCGCCAGCAGCCTCGGGACTAGCGCCTCCTACGAGCAGTACTTC CASSLGTSASYEQYF
. 13 TRBJ2-5 TRBV18 once TGTGCCAGCTCACCAGGGGGAGGAGAGACCCAGTACTTC CASSPGGGETQYF
. 14 TRBJ1-4 TRBV27 . TGTGCCAGCAGTTTGCTGTCGGGGGGTGGGCAACTGTTTTTT CASSLLSGGGQLFF
. 13 TRBJ1-2 TRBV5-4 . TGTGCCAGCAGCTTCGACAGGCACTATGGCTACACCTTC CASSFDRHYGYTF
TRBD1 20 TRBJ2-2 TRBV10-1 . TGCGCCAGCGGCCACAGCTCCGGGACAGGGGAATTCGGGAACACCGGGGAGCTGTTTTTT CASGHSSGTGEFGNTGELFF
TRBD1 16 TRBJ1-4 TRBV5-8 few TGTGCCAGCAGCTCAACCCTGGGGACAGTTGGTGAAAAACTGTTTTTT CASSSTLGTVGEKLFF
TRBD1 16 TRBJ1-2 TRBV6-5 . TGTGCCAGCAGTTACTCCCGGACAGGGGGTTCCTATGGCTACACCTTC CASSYSRTGGSYGYTF
TRBD2 17 TRBJ2-7 TRBV14 . TGTGCCAGCAGCCAGCCTACGGCGCTAGCGGGGAACTACGAGCAGTACTTC CASSQPTALAGNYEQYF
TRBD2 13 TRBJ2-3 TRBV2 . TGTGCCAGCAGTGTAGCGGGGCTAGATACGCAGTATTTT CASSVAGLDTQYF
TRBD2 16 TRBJ2-2 TRBV14 . TGTGCCAGCAGCCAAGCCCGACTAGCGGAGGCCGGGGAGCTGTTTTTT CASSQARLAEAGELFF
. 15 TRBJ2-5 TRBV28 . TGTGCCACCCAGGGGTCCTATGCAGGGAAAGAGACCCAGTACTTC CATQGSYAGKETQYF